This entry features one T cell receptor (beta chain) sequence. Which antigen it targets is not known. Base qualities were left out, and no much larger clone turns up one base away. V loses 3 bases of germline sequence and J loses 12 bases, and the interval between the two ends is 12 bases. The CDR3, from cysteine to phenylalanine, totals 13 residues. Only the CDR3 part of the read is kept: 39 bases, read in frame from the first base. This sample is drawn from a study of T-cell memory formation after mild COVID-19 (dated by TCRdb to the early 2020s). Concerning the study at large: Most TCR sequence clusters were specific to one of the two donors. In two donors, T-cell clones that expanded and contracted after mild COVID-19 were followed by sequencing TCRalpha and TCRbeta repertoires longitudinally. Two young, previously healthy adult volunteers, one female and one male, were included in the cohort. Results the study describes overall, beyond this receptor: Some responding clones were detected in pre-infection memory, suggesting pre-existing cross-reactive memory T cells joined the SARS-CoV-2 response. SARS-CoV-2 specificity of the second-wave clones peaking on day 37 was not confirmed. Only a couple of mild cases were covered in the study, and larger cohorts including severe cases with pre-infection samples were considered necessary. Clones that contracted from day 15 to 85 showed balanced CD4/CD8 phenotypes, whereas a second wave of clones that expanded from day 15 to 37 leaned towards CD4+. Contracting CD4+ clones were found mainly in CM and EM memory subsets, while CD8+ clones were enriched in EMRA.

TCRdb lists the instrument as Illumina NovaSeq 6000. TCRalpha and TCRbeta cDNA libraries were built by 5'RACE with constant-segment primers, adding sample barcodes and unique molecular identifiers. Trizol reagent was used to extract RNA from every sample. Library amplification was performed in two PCR steps, and a second sample barcode and Illumina TruSeq adapters were introduced in the second step. Libraries were sequenced on an Illumina NovaSeq with 2 x 150 bp paired-end reads. The authors' analysis ran thus. The reads were demultiplexed and collapsed into UMI-guided consensus sequences using migec v1.2.7. Using mixcr v2.1.11, the UMI consensuses were aligned to TRA and TRB V and J templates and assembled into clonotypes. Clonotypes were classified as expanded or contracted when called significant by both edgeR and NoisET, with noise models trained on biological replicates. For edgeR calls, a false discovery rate-adjusted p below 0.01 and a log2 fold-change threshold of 1 were applied. PCA with hierarchical clustering of max-normalized trajectories of the 1000 most abundant clonotypes was used as exploratory dynamics analysis. Each responding clone was given a CD4 or CD8 phenotype based on the CD4+ and CD8+ repertoires, which had been sequenced separately. TCRdb trimmed the raw reads at Q25, called clones with MiXCR and kept productive beta chains. A single entry per CDR3 protein holds the most common genes and DNA from its merged rows. TCRdb's processing, not the authors', yielded these V and J calls. The sample table contains approximately 390,000 distinct CDR3 sequences; only one count was recorded for more than 15% of them. The ten largest account for under 25% of the sample.

Ficoll-Paque density gradient centrifugation was used to isolate PBMCs. The receptor's source is a man aged 18-30 years who had mild COVID-19 (a few samples of this study predate the infection). The sample titles of this study are shuffled in the database, so cell type and time point are left out; the donor was told from shared clones. This chain joins TRBV12-3 or TRBV12-4 to TRBJ1-6; TRBD1 might be the D gene, on 5 matching bases. The sample consisted of PBMCs or a T cell subset sorted from them (not recorded which). This receptor carries the CDR3 CASSLDWGEPLHF. The sequenced DNA is TGTGCCAGCAGTTTGGATTGGGGCGAACCCCTCCACTTT.